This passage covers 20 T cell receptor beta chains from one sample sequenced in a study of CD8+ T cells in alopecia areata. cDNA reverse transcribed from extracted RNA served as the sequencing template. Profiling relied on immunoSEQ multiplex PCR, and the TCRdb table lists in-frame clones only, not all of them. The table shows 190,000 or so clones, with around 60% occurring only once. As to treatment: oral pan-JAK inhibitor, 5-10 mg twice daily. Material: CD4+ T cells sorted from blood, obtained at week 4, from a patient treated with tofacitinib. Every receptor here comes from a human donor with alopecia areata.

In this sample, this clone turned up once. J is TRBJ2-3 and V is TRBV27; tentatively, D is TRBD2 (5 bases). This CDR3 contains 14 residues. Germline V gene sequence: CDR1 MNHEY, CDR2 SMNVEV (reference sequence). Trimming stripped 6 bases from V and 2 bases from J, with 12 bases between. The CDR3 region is CASRSSGTTDTQYF. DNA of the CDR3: TGTGCCAGCAGGAGCAGCGGCACCACAGATACGCAGTATTTT.

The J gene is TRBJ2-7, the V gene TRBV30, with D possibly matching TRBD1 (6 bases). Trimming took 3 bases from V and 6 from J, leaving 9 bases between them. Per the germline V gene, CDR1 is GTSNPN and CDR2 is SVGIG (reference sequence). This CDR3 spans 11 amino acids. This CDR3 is CAWRTGFEQYF. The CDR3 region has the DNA TGTGCCTGGAGGACAGGTTTCGAGCAGTACTTC.

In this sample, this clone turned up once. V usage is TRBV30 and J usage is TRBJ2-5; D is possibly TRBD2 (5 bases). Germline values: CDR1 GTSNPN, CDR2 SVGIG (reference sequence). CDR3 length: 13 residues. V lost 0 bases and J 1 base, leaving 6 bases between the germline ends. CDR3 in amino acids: CAWSVLVQETQYF. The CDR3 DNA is TGTGCCTGGAGTGTACTAGTCCAAGAGACCCAGTACTTC. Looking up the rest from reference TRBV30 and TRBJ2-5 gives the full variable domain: SQTIHQWPATLVQPVGSPLSLECTVEGTSNPNLYWYRQAAGRGLQLLFYSVGIGQISSEVPQNLSASRPQDRQFILSSKKLLLSDSGFYLCAWSVLVQETQYFGPGTRLLVL.

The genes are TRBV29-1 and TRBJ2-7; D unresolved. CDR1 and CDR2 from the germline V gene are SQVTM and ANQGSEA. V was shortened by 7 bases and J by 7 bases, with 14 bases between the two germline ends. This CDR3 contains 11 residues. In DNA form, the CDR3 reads TGCAGCGGTCTCAGTCCCGGAGAGCAGTACTTC. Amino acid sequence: CSGLSPGEQYF.

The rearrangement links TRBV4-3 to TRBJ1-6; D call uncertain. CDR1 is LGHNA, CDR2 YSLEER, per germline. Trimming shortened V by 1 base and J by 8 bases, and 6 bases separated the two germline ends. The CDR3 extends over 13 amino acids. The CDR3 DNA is TGCGCCAGCAGCCAAGTTACCCATTCACCCCTCCACTTT. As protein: CASSQVTHSPLHF.

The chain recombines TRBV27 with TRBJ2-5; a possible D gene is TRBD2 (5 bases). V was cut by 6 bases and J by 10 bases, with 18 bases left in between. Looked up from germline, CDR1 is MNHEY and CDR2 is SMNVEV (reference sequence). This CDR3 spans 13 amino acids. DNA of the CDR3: TGTGCCAGCAGCTGGGGAGTTCAAGGTTTCCAGTACTTC. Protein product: CASSWGVQGFQYF.

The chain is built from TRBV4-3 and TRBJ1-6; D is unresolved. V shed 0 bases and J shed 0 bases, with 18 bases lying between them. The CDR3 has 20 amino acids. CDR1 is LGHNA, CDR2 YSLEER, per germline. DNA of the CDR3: TGCGCCAGCAGCCAAGATGCCCAGGCCACCTTGAGCTCCTATAATTCACCCCTCCACTTT. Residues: CASSQDAQATLSSYNSPLHF.

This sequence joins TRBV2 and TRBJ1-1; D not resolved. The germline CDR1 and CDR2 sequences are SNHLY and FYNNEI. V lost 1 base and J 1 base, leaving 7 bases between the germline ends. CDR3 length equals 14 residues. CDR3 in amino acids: CASSEVTPNTEAFF. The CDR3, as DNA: TGTGCCAGCAGTGAAGTTACCCCGAACACTGAAGCTTTCTTT.

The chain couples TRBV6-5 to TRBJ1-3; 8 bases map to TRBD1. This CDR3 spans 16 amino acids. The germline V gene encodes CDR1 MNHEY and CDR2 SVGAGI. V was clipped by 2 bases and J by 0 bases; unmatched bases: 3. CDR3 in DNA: TGTGCCAGCAGTTACGGGACAGGAGACTCTGGAAACACCATATATTTT. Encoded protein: CASSYGTGDSGNTIYF.

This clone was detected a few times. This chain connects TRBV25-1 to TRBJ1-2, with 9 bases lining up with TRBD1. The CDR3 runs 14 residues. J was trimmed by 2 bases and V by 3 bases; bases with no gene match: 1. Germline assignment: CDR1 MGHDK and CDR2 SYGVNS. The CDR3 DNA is TGTGCCAGCAGTGACGGGACAGGGAACTATGGCTACACCTTC. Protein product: CASSDGTGNYGYTF.

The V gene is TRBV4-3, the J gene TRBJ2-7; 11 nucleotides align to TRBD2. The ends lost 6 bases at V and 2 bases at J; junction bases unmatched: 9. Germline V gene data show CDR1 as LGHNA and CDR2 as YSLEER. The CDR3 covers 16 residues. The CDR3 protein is CASSLTLAGGTYEQYF. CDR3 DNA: TGCGCCAGCAGTCTGACTCTAGCGGGGGGAACCTACGAGCAGTACTTC.

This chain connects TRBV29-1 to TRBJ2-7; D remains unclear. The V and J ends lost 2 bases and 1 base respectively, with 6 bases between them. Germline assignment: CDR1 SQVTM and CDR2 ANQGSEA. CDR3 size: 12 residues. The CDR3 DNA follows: TGCAGCGTTGAAAGGGCATCCTACGAGCAGTACTTC. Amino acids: CSVERASYEQYF.

Here the CDR3 reads CSPNRDPTDTQYF. CDR3 sequence (DNA): TGCAGCCCGAACAGGGACCCCACAGATACGCAGTATTTT. The V gene is TRBV29-1, the J gene TRBJ2-3; the D gene is possibly TRBD1 (6 bases). Germline loops: CDR1 SQVTM, CDR2 ANQGSEA. CDR3 length equals 13 residues. Trimming removed 8 bases at V and 2 bases at J, with 14 bases between.

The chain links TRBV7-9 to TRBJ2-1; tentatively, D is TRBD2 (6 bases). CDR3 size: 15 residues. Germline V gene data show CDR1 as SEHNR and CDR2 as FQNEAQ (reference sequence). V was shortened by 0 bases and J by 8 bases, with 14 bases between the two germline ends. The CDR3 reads CASSLAESRRDEQFF. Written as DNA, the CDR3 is TGTGCCAGCAGCTTAGCTGAGAGTAGGAGGGATGAGCAGTTCTTC.

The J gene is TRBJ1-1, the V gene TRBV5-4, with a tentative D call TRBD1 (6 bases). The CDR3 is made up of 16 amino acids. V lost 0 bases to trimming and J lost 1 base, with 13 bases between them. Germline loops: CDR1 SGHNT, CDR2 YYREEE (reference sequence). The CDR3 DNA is TGTGCCAGCAGCTTGGGGTCGAGGGGGGGGAACACTGAAGCTTTCTTT. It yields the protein CASSLGSRGGNTEAFF.

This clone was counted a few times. CDR3 DNA: TGTGCCAGCTCACCGACAGGGGTGGAAACTGAAGCTTTCTTT. Its translation: CASSPTGVETEAFF. This chain connects TRBV18 to TRBJ1-1; 8 nucleotides line up with TRBD1. J gave up 5 bases and V 3 bases, and 5 bases lay outside the gene matches. The germline gives CDR1 KGHSH, CDR2 LQKENI. The CDR3 is 14 amino acids.

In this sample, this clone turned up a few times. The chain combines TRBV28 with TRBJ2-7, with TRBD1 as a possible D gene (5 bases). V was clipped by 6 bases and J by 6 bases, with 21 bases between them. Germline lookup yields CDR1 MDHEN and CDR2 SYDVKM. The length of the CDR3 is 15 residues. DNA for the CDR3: TGTGCCAGCAGCCAAGACTCCAGGGCGTTGGGCGAGCAGTACTTC. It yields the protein CASSQDSRALGEQYF. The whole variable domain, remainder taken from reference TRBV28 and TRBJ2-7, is DVKVTQSSRYLVKRTGEKVFLECVQDMDHENMFWYRQDPGLGLRLIYFSYDVKMKEKGDIPEGYSVSREKKERFSLILESASTNQTSMYLCASSQDSRALGEQYFGPGTRLTVT.

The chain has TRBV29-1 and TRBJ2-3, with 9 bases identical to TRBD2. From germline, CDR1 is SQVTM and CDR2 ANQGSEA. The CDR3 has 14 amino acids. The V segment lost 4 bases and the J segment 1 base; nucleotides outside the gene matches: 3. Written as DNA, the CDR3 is TGCAGCGTTGTTATAGCGGGGGGCACAGATACGCAGTATTTT. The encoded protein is CSVVIAGGTDTQYF.

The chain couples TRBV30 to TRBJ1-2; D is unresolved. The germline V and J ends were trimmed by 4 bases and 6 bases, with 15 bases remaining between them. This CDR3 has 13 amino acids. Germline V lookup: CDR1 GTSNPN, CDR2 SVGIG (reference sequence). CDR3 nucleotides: TGTGCCTGGATGTCGGGCCCTATCCATGGCTACACCTTC. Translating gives CAWMSGPIHGYTF.

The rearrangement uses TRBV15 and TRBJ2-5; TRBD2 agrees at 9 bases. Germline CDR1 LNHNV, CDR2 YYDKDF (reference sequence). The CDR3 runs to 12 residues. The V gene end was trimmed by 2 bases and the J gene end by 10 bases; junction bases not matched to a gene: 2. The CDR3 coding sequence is TGTGCCACCAGCAGAACAGCGGGAGGCCAGTACTTC. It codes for CATSRTAGGQYF. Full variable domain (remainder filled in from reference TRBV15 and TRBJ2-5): DAMVIQNPRYQVTQFGKPVTLSCSQTLNHNVMYWYQQKSSQAPKLLFHYYDKDFNNEADTPDNFQSRRPNTSFCFLDIRSPGLGDTAMYLCATSRTAGGQYFGPGTRLLVL.